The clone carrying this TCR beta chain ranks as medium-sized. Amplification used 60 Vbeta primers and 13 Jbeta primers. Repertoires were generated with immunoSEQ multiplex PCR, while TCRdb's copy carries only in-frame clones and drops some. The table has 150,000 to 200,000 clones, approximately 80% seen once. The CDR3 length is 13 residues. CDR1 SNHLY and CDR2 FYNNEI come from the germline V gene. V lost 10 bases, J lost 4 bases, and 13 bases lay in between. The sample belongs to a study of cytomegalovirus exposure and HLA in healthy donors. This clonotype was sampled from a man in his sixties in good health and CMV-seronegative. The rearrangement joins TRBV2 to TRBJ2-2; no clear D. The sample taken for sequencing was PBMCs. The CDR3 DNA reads TGTGCCACCAACTCCGACATCACCGGGGAGCTGTTTTTT. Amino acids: CATNSDITGELFF.